What follows are 19 T cell receptor beta chains derived from one specimen sequenced in a study of pediatric ulcerative colitis. Here immunoSEQ multiplex PCR was the method, and the copy in TCRdb shows in-frame clones only, minus some. Of about 32,000 clones detected, roughly four fifths appear once; the ten largest clones hold 3.5% to 4.5%. Sequencing input: blood. Source of these receptors: a boy between 10 and 17 years old with severe ulcerative colitis.

This clone was recorded once. The gene calls are TRBV10-3 and TRBJ2-1; possibly TRBD2 for D (5 bases). This CDR3 contains 15 residues. With 6 bases removed from V and 12 bases from J, the gap between germline ends came to 24 bases. The V gene's germline CDR1 is ENHRY and CDR2 SYGVKD. In DNA, the CDR3 is TGTGCCATCAGCAGAGGTAAAGGACTGACGAACGGGCAGTTCTTC. Translation: CAISRGKGLTNGQFF.

This clone was seen once. The rearrangement links TRBV5-8 to TRBJ1-4, with 8 bases aligning to TRBD1. J lost 0 bases, V lost 2 bases, and 6 bases had no gene match. The CDR3 spans 17 residues. Germline V gene lookup returns CDR1 SGHTS and CDR2 YDEGEE. The CDR3, as DNA: TGTGCCAGCAGCTTTGGACAGGGCTCCACAACTAATGAAAAACTGTTTTTT. It codes for CASSFGQGSTTNEKLFF.

This clone occurred once. This sequence joins TRBV2 and TRBJ1-5; D might be TRBD1 (5 bases). The CDR3 has 16 residues. Trimming stripped 8 bases from V and 0 bases from J, with 17 bases between. Germline V lookup: CDR1 SNHLY, CDR2 FYNNEI. The DNA for the CDR3 is TGTGCCAGCCGTCGCGGGGGGACGGATAGCAATCAGCCCCAGCATTTT. This encodes CASRRGGTDSNQPQHF.

This clone has only a few counts. CDR3 DNA sequence: TGTGCCAGCTCTCCGGACCGCTCTGGAAACACCATATATTTT. This sequence encodes CASSPDRSGNTIYF. This chain links TRBV9 with TRBJ1-3, with D uncertain. The CDR3 is 14 residues long. V lost 7 bases to trimming and J lost 0 bases, with 11 bases between them. Germline CDR1 SGDLS, CDR2 YYNGEE. Looking up the rest from reference TRBV9 and TRBJ1-3 gives the full variable domain: DSGVTQTPKHLITATGQRVTLRCSPRSGDLSVYWYQQSLDQGLQFLIQYYNGEERAKGNILERFSAQQFPDLHSELNLSSLELGDSALYFCASSPDRSGNTIYFGEGSWLTVV.

This clone was recorded a few times. The V and J genes are TRBV18 and TRBJ2-7; weak D call: TRBD2 (5 bases). Germline V gene lookup returns CDR1 KGHSH and CDR2 LQKENI. There are 14 residues in the CDR3. Trimming took off 0 bases at V and 2 bases at J, with 8 bases between the two ends. The CDR3 nucleotides are TGTGCCAGCTCACCACCCAGCGGACCCTACGAGCAGTACTTC. It translates to CASSPPSGPYEQYF.

This chain connects TRBV30 to TRBJ1-1; D is unclear. This CDR3 region has 13 residues. Germline V CDR1 and CDR2: GTSNPN, SVGIG (reference sequence). Between the trimmed V and J ends, which lost 3 bases and 1 base, there was a span of 9 bases. CDR3 loop: CAWRLDRNTEAFF. CDR3 nucleotides: TGTGCCTGGAGATTAGATCGGAACACTGAAGCTTTCTTT.

The J gene is TRBJ2-3, the V gene TRBV5-6, with D possibly matching TRBD2 (5 bases). Germline V gene lookup returns CDR1 SGHDT and CDR2 YYEEEE. The CDR3 sequence is 14 residues long. Trimming stripped 4 bases from V and 5 bases from J, with 14 bases between. CDR3 coding DNA: TGTGCCAGCAGCCTACCACTAGTGATAGATACGCAGTATTTT. This gives the protein CASSLPLVIDTQYF.

V and J are TRBV6-5 and TRBJ1-1, with D tentatively TRBD1 (5 bases). The V end lost 6 bases, the J end lost 7 bases, and 18 bases lay between the germline ends. CDR1 and CDR2 from the germline V gene are MNHEY and SVGAGI. This CDR3 contains 14 residues. The CDR3 DNA reads TGTGCCAGCAGCCAGAGAGGGACTATACTTGAAGCTTTCTTT. The encoded protein is CASSQRGTILEAFF.

This chain connects TRBV18 to TRBJ2-3; D remains ambiguous. Trimming pared 3 bases from V and 1 base from J, leaving 8 bases between. Germline V gene lookup returns CDR1 KGHSH and CDR2 LQKENI. The CDR3 covers 14 residues. CDR3 sequence: CASSPKQGTDTQYF. The CDR3 region has the DNA TGTGCCAGCTCACCCAAGCAGGGCACAGATACGCAGTATTTT. Together with reference TRBV18 and TRBJ2-3, the CDR3 gives the full variable domain: NAGVMQNPRHLVRRRGQEARLRCSPMKGHSHVYWYRQLPEEGLKFMVYLQKENIIDESGMPKERFSAEFPKEGPSILRIQQVVRGDSAAYFCASSPKQGTDTQYFGPGTRLTVL.

V usage is TRBV10-3 and J usage is TRBJ1-2; D might be TRBD1 (5 bases). Trimming shortened V by 7 bases and J by 4 bases, and 10 bases separated the two germline ends. From germline, CDR1 is ENHRY and CDR2 SYGVKD. This CDR3 has 12 amino acids. The CDR3 DNA reads TGTGCCATCAACGCCGGGGGCTATGGCTACACCTTC. It is translated as CAINAGGYGYTF.

A few counts support this clone. The chain carries TRBV6-5 and TRBJ1-6; D perhaps matches TRBD1 (5 bases). Germline V CDR1 and CDR2: MNHEY, SVGAGI. The CDR3 is 16 residues long. Trimming stripped 2 bases from V and 9 bases from J, with 17 bases between. The CDR3 DNA follows: TGTGCCAGCAGTTACCCCTCGCCGCAGGGAAGTTCACCCCTCCACTTT. This translates into CASSYPSPQGSSPLHF.

The V gene is TRBV2, the J gene TRBJ1-1; D gene uncertain. V lost 8 bases, J lost 7 bases, and 17 bases lay in between. In germline, CDR1 is SNHLY, CDR2 FYNNEI. The CDR3 totals 13 residues. The CDR3 region is CASGGHIGLEAFF. Written as DNA, the CDR3 is TGTGCCAGCGGAGGGCACATCGGCCTTGAAGCTTTCTTT.

The chain carries TRBV6-5 and TRBJ1-2; tentatively, D is TRBD1 (6 bases). CDR1 is MNHEY, CDR2 SVGAGI, per germline. CDR3 length: 16 residues. Trimming took 4 bases from V and 8 from J, leaving 23 bases between them. The CDR3 DNA sequence: TGTGCCAGCAGTTGGACAGACCCGAATAACTTTTGGGGCTACACCTTC. Encoded protein: CASSWTDPNNFWGYTF.

The genes are TRBV2 and TRBJ2-7; 8 bases agree with TRBD2. Germline values: CDR1 SNHLY, CDR2 FYNNEI. The CDR3 consists of 14 residues. With V trimmed by 8 bases and J by 3 bases, 9 bases remained unmatched. CDR3 bases: TGTGCCAGCTTATTGGGCGGGGGGATCTACGAGCAGTACTTC. Amino acid sequence: CASLLGGGIYEQYF.

This sequence joins TRBV2 and TRBJ1-1; D is undetermined. The germline V gene encodes CDR1 SNHLY and CDR2 FYNNEI. V gave up 3 bases and J gave up 2 bases, with 13 bases separating them. The CDR3 runs to 15 residues. The CDR3 DNA sequence: TGTGCCAGCAGTGATCCCCCGACACAAAACACTGAAGCTTTCTTT. Its translation: CASSDPPTQNTEAFF.

This chain uses TRBV18 with TRBJ1-1; D gene unclear. Germline-derived CDR1 and CDR2 are KGHSH and LQKENI. The CDR3 spans 13 residues. V shed 0 bases and J shed 5 bases, with 7 bases lying between them. The CDR3 DNA reads as TGTGCCAGCTCACCACCGGAGCGGACTGAAGCTTTCTTT. Amino acid sequence: CASSPPERTEAFF.

V is TRBV19 and J is TRBJ2-1, with D unclear. CDR3 length: 14 residues. V was clipped by 4 bases and J by 6 bases, with 13 bases between them. CDR1 is LNHDA and CDR2 is SQIVND in the germline V gene (reference sequence). Written as DNA, the CDR3 is TGTGCCAGTAGTAAGGCACTCTGGGGCAATGAGCAGTTCTTC. Protein: CASSKALWGNEQFF.

The J gene is TRBJ1-1, the V gene TRBV6-5; 8 bases agree with TRBD1. The ends lost 5 bases at V and 2 bases at J; junction bases unmatched: 7. Germline CDR1 reads MNHEY; CDR2 reads SVGAGI. The CDR3 has 15 residues. The CDR3 loop reads CASSTRTGTNTEAFF. The CDR3 nucleotides are TGTGCCAGCAGTACCCGGACAGGGACCAACACTGAAGCTTTCTTT.

This rearrangement joins TRBV6-5 to TRBJ2-5; D is unclear. Germline V CDR1 and CDR2: MNHEY, SVGAGI. V lost 8 bases, J lost 5 bases, and 12 bases lay in between. There are 12 residues in the CDR3. The CDR3 DNA reads TGTGCCAGCCGCTCATCCAAGGAGACCCAGTACTTC. It encodes CASRSSKETQYF.